This TCR beta chain was sequenced for a study of blood T cell repertoires in COVID-19. Overall study: The United States, Italy and Spain supplied acute and convalescent COVID-19 samples. PBMCs, B-cell-depleted T cells, or T cells were the source of the cDNA or gDNA that made up the material.

V shed 4 bases and J 3 bases; nucleotides not matched to a gene: 9. This CDR3 is 16 amino acids long. In germline, CDR1 is SGDLS, CDR2 YYNGEE. Original methodology: By means of reference gene primer amplification, nucleated cell counts were estimated. Sequenced by immunoSEQ multiplex PCR; TCRdb stores in-frame clones only, minus some. V and J calls and clone size are those listed in that table; D and trimming were worked out from the DNA. Of more than 60,000 clones listed, 90% are singletons. This clonotype originated in a man aged 50 to 60 with acute or convalescent COVID-19. The chain combines TRBV9 with TRBJ2-7, with 11 bases aligning to TRBD2. The sequenced sample consisted of peripheral blood. For the CDR3, the DNA is TGTGCCAGCAGCAAACTAGCGGGAGAGTCGCACTACGAGCAGTACTTC. As protein: CASSKLAGESHYEQYF.